The 2 T cell receptor beta chains below all came from one sample that was sequenced in a study of CD8+CD57+ T cells in acquired aplastic anemia. Patients chosen for sequencing had CD8+CD57+ cells that had expanded, as shown by flow cytometry. TCR beta VDJ and CDR3 profiles were obtained from a genomic DNA template. Each CDR3 protein is one row after TCRdb ran MiXCR on the reads. The sample has approximately 170,000 distinct CDR3 sequences; about half are singletons. Sequenced sample: sorted CD4+, CD8+, or CD8+CD57+ T cells (not recorded which) from PBMCs. The receptors come from a human donor with aplastic anemia.

The chain couples TRBV2 to TRBJ2-5; 8 bases match TRBD2. V shed 6 bases, J shed 0 bases, and the junction held 3 bases outside the gene matches. The CDR3 sequence is 14 residues long. Germline V lookup: CDR1 SNHLY, CDR2 FYNNEI. CDR3 sequence (DNA): TGTGCCAGCAGGAGCGGGAGTAACCAAGAGACCCAGTACTTC. Translation gives CASRSGSNQETQYF.

The genes are TRBV29-1 and TRBJ2-1; TRBD1 aligns across 9 bases. The CDR3 has 12 amino acids. Unmatched junction bases numbered 2, after V lost 4 bases and J lost 7 bases. Germline values: CDR1 SQVTM, CDR2 ANQGSEA. This CDR3 is CSVVTGGNEQFF. The CDR3 bases are TGCAGCGTTGTGACAGGGGGAAATGAGCAGTTCTTC.